This T cell receptor (beta chain) came from a study of PD-L1 blockade in urothelial cancer. In the study overall: T cell content in blood samples showed a median of around 140,000.

Method: immunoSEQ multiplex PCR; TCRdb's copy keeps in-frame clones and lacks some. The data show approximately 46,000 clones, roughly 85% seen once. Disease in patients was locally advanced or metastatic urothelial carcinoma. Peripheral blood mononuclear cells were collected from every patient before and during treatment, yielding between 1 and 8 samples per patient. This clone was found a few times. The germline gives CDR1 SGHTS, CDR2 YDEGEE. This CDR3 has 20 amino acids. V trimming: 6 bases; J trimming: 2 bases; junction bases outside the gene matches: 24. The specimen comprised PBMCs, sampled around atezolizumab (anti-PD-L1) treatment. This chain uses TRBV5-8 with TRBJ2-5, with 8 bases matching TRBD2. The clonotype originates from a man aged 60 to 69 with urothelial cancer. For the CDR3, the DNA is TGTGCCAGCATCCCCGGGGGAATAGCGGGGTGGTTTGCCGTACAAGAGACCCAGTACTTC. Amino acid sequence: CASIPGGIAGWFAVQETQYF.